The 30 T cell receptor beta chains given below trace back to one sample, sequenced in a study of Ad26.COV2.S vaccination and SARS-CoV-2 variants. Clones were sequenced by immunoSEQ multiplex PCR, and TCRdb holds only the in-frame ones, with some missing. The top ten hold approximately 2.5% of the sample, which has 350,000 to 550,000 clones, 85% to 90% seen once. Noted treatment: about 20 received Ad26.COV2.S at low or high dose, single or two shots; about 5 received placebo; per-sample allocation not given. On day 63 after the first injection, vaccine and placebo recipients gave samples. The starting material was peripheral blood, obtained in a trial of Ad26.COV2.S vaccine versus placebo. These receptors originate from a person between 18 and 65 years old who received the Ad26.COV2.S COVID-19 vaccine or a placebo.

The chain has TRBV7-3 and TRBJ2-1, with D maybe TRBD1 (6 bases). Germline V gene data show CDR1 as SGHTA and CDR2 as FQGTGA. The V gene lost 4 bases and the J gene lost 3 bases, with 10 bases spanning the gap. This CDR3 spans 14 amino acids. CDR3 DNA: TGTGCCAGCAGCTCGGACAGAAACTACAATGAGCAGTTCTTC. As protein: CASSSDRNYNEQFF.

The chain links TRBV28 to TRBJ2-4; TRBD2 agrees at 9 bases. There are 15 residues in the CDR3. V shed 3 bases and J 6 bases; nucleotides not matched to a gene: 6. Germline assignment: CDR1 MDHEN and CDR2 SYDVKM. CDR3 loop: CASSLPGRGGNIQYF. The CDR3 nucleotides read TGTGCCAGCAGTTTGCCCGGGCGGGGGGGAAACATTCAGTACTTC.

The chain links TRBV6-2 or TRBV6-3 to TRBJ1-1, with D uncertain. In germline, CDR1 is MNHEY, CDR2 SVGEGT. V was clipped by 2 bases and J by 2 bases, with 9 bases between them. There are 14 residues in the CDR3. This CDR3 is CASSYAHLNTEAFF. The CDR3 DNA follows: TGTGCCAGCAGTTACGCCCACCTAAACACTGAAGCTTTCTTT.

This clone has more than one count but fewer than ten. V gene TRBV11-3 combines with J gene TRBJ2-7, with a weak D call TRBD2 (5 bases). Germline assignment: CDR1 SGHNT and CDR2 YENEEA. This CDR3 region has 13 residues. The V end lost 5 bases, the J end lost 1 base, and 9 bases lay between the germline ends. The CDR3 region is CASSRRASYEQYV. DNA for the CDR3: TGTGCCAGCAGCCGGCGGGCTTCCTACGAGCAGTACGTC.

The rearrangement uses TRBV4-2 and TRBJ1-1; D possibly corresponds to TRBD1 (5 bases). Germline CDR1 reads LGHNA; CDR2 reads YNFKEQ. The CDR3 is 14 amino acids. The V and J ends lost 4 bases and 4 bases respectively, with 13 bases between them. CDR3 residues: CASSPGTSSTEAFF. In DNA, the CDR3 is TGTGCCAGCAGCCCCGGGACTTCGAGCACTGAAGCTTTCTTT.

This clone appeared once. This rearrangement joins TRBV7-2 to TRBJ2-4; TRBD1 matches at 8 bases. In germline, CDR1 is SGHTA, CDR2 FQGNSA. The V and J ends lost 1 base and 9 bases, in that order; junction bases with no gene match: 11. This CDR3 has 16 amino acids. In DNA form, the CDR3 reads TGTGCCAGCAGCTTAGTCTCGACAGGGGATGGAGTCATTCAGTACTTC. It specifies CASSLVSTGDGVIQYF. Using reference TRBV7-2 and TRBJ2-4 for the parts outside the CDR3, the full variable domain is GAGVSQSPSNKVTEKGKDVELRCDPISGHTALYWYRQSLGQGLEFLIYFQGNSAPDKSGLPSDRFSAERTGGSVSTLTIQRTQQEDSAVYLCASSLVSTGDGVIQYFGAGTRLSVL.

CDR3 sequence (DNA): TGCGCCAGCAGCCCCCGGACGGCTAATGAAAAACTGTTTTTT. It encodes CASSPRTANEKLFF. V usage is TRBV5-1 and J usage is TRBJ1-4; D is unresolved. Trimming left V 4 bases short and J 3 bases short, with 10 bases between. Germline V gives CDR1 SGHRS, CDR2 YFSETQ. The CDR3 runs to 14 residues.

This chain connects TRBV4-1 to TRBJ1-3; 8 bases are shared with TRBD1. CDR1 and CDR2 from the germline V gene are MGHRA and YSYEKL. Germline trimming cut 4 bases from V and 3 bases from J; bases unmatched to any gene: 17. This CDR3 has 19 residues. The CDR3, as DNA: TGCGCCAGCAGCCGGTTCTATATCCAGACAGGGGAGGTTGGAAACACCATATATTTT. It specifies CASSRFYIQTGEVGNTIYF.

The chain is built from TRBV7-3 and TRBJ1-1; maybe TRBD1 (6 bases). Trimming cost V 5 bases and J 1 base, with 11 bases left between them. This CDR3 is built from 14 residues. Per the germline V gene, CDR1 is SGHTA and CDR2 is FQGTGA. The CDR3 reads CASSPGHSNTEAFF. CDR3 bases: TGTGCCAGCAGCCCGGGACATTCGAACACTGAAGCTTTCTTT.

This sequence joins TRBV19 and TRBJ1-3; D unclear. The CDR3 spans 15 residues. Germline CDR1 is LNHDA and CDR2 is SQIVND (reference sequence). Trimming took off 5 bases at V and 0 bases at J, with 11 bases between the two ends. CDR3: CASSLRTSSGNTIYF. CDR3 coding DNA: TGTGCCAGTAGTCTCCGGACCAGCTCTGGAAACACCATATATTTT.

The chain combines TRBV24-1 with TRBJ2-5; D might be TRBD1 (6 bases). The CDR3 covers 15 residues. Germline V gene data show CDR1 as KGHDR and CDR2 as SFDVKD. The V end lost 3 bases, the J end lost 4 bases, and 14 bases lay between the germline ends. The CDR3: CATSDPTGPGETQYF. The CDR3 DNA reads TGTGCCACCAGTGATCCCACAGGGCCTGGAGAGACCCAGTACTTC.

For this clone: Other DNA sequences of this sample code for an identical CDR3. The rearrangement uses TRBV6-5 and TRBJ2-2; D not certain. This CDR3 is built from 13 residues. Germline V lookup: CDR1 MNHEY, CDR2 SVGAGI. The V gene lost 2 bases and the J gene lost 5 bases, with 6 bases spanning the gap. CDR3 sequence: CASSYLGTGELFF. DNA of the CDR3: TGTGCCAGCAGTTACCTAGGGACCGGGGAGCTGTTTTTT.

This sequence joins TRBV5-1 and TRBJ1-2; D is possibly TRBD1 (5 bases). The V gene's germline CDR1 is SGHRS and CDR2 YFSETQ. The CDR3 contains 14 residues. Deletions cut 0 bases from V and 8 bases from J, with 14 bases between. The CDR3 DNA reads as TGCGCCAGCAGCTTGGCGTTGCAGGGTTACGGCTACACCTTC. It codes for CASSLALQGYGYTF.

V gene TRBV27 combines with J gene TRBJ2-1, with 7 nucleotides matching TRBD2. Germline V lookup: CDR1 MNHEY, CDR2 SMNVEV (reference sequence). CDR3 length: 16 residues. V trimming: 3 bases; J trimming: 1 base; junction bases outside the gene matches: 6. This CDR3 reads CASSLLAVLSYNEQFF. The CDR3 DNA follows: TGTGCCAGCAGTTTGCTAGCGGTGCTTTCCTACAATGAGCAGTTCTTC.

The chain joins TRBV4-1 to TRBJ2-3; D is possibly TRBD1 or TRBD2 (5 bases each). With 0 bases removed from V and 4 bases from J, the gap between germline ends came to 17 bases. The CDR3 consists of 17 residues. Germline V gene data show CDR1 as MGHRA and CDR2 as YSYEKL. CDR3 residues: CASSQDNEGKFADTQYF. The DNA for the CDR3 is TGCGCCAGCAGCCAAGATAACGAGGGGAAGTTCGCAGATACGCAGTATTTT.

The chain combines TRBV29-1 with TRBJ1-2; the match to TRBD1 covers 9 bases. V lost 5 bases and J lost 4; bases outside the gene matches: 8. Germline V lookup: CDR1 SQVTM, CDR2 ANQGSEA. This CDR3 spans 14 amino acids. The CDR3 sequence: CSVTGTGTSYGYTF. CDR3 nucleotide sequence: TGCAGCGTTACCGGGACAGGGACATCCTATGGCTACACCTTC.

This chain uses TRBV4-1 with TRBJ1-6, with D uncertain. Germline V gene sequence: CDR1 MGHRA, CDR2 YSYEKL. The CDR3 is made up of 13 amino acids. The V end was cut by 3 bases, the J end by 7 bases, with 7 bases between. The CDR3 loop is CASSQALNSPLHF. The CDR3 DNA reads as TGCGCCAGCAGCCAGGCCCTCAATTCACCCCTCCACTTT.

J is TRBJ1-3 and V is TRBV30; D not certain. The length of the CDR3 is 11 residues. From germline, CDR1 is GTSNPN and CDR2 SVGIG (reference sequence). The V and J ends lost 8 bases and 4 bases respectively, with 9 bases between them. For the CDR3, the DNA is TGTGCCCGGGGTATCGGAAACACCATATATTTT. It encodes CARGIGNTIYF.

V usage is TRBV5-1 and J usage is TRBJ1-1; D remains ambiguous. CDR3 length: 14 residues. With 0 bases removed from V and 7 bases from J, the gap between germline ends came to 13 bases. Germline CDR1 is SGHRS and CDR2 is YFSETQ. CDR3 coding DNA: TGCGCCAGCAGCTTGGAGGGTTTGAAGGGTGAAGCTTTCTTT. This codes for CASSLEGLKGEAFF.

V gene TRBV7-8 combines with J gene TRBJ2-1; TRBD1 matches 10 bases. J lost 8 bases, V lost 3 bases, and 10 bases had no gene match. This CDR3 region has 16 residues. Per germline, CDR1 SGHVS and CDR2 FQNEAQ. The DNA of the CDR3 is TGTGCCAGCAGCTTGAACTCCGGGACAGGGGATTATGAGCAGTTCTTC. Translation gives CASSLNSGTGDYEQFF.

The chain uses TRBV5-1 and TRBJ1-1; D gene ambiguous. The CDR3 has 14 amino acids. V was clipped by 0 bases and J by 4 bases, with 10 bases between them. Germline CDR1 reads SGHRS; CDR2 reads YFSETQ. CDR3 region: CASSLDLRATEAFF. In nucleotides, the CDR3 is TGCGCCAGCAGCTTGGACCTTAGGGCCACTGAAGCTTTCTTT.

The chain's CDR3 is CASSRSRLSTNEKLFF. In DNA, the CDR3 is TGTGCCAGCTCACGATCCAGACTCTCAACTAATGAAAAACTGTTTTTT. This chain joins TRBV18 and TRBJ1-4; D is unclear. The CDR3 runs 16 residues. Germline V gene sequence: CDR1 KGHSH, CDR2 LQKENI. Deletions cut 4 bases from V and 0 bases from J, with 12 bases between.

As for this clone: Within the sample, other DNA sequences also encode this same CDR3. The chain has TRBV6-2 or TRBV6-3 and TRBJ2-1; 7 nucleotides line up with TRBD2. Germline loops: CDR1 MNHEY, CDR2 SVGEGT. CDR3 length equals 15 residues. Unmatched junction bases numbered 2, after V lost 0 bases and J lost 3 bases. CDR3 nucleotide sequence: TGTGCCAGCAGTTACTCTCGGGAGGACTACAATGAGCAGTTCTTC. This gives the protein CASSYSREDYNEQFF.

V is TRBV3-1 (or the pseudogene TRBV3-2) and J is TRBJ1-3; weak D call: TRBD1 (5 bases). V was clipped by 5 bases and J by 4 bases, with 12 bases between them. The length of the CDR3 is 14 residues. The germline gives CDR1 LGHDT, CDR2 YNNKEL (reference sequence). The CDR3 sequence is CASSLTGEGNTIYF. CDR3 sequence (DNA): TGTGCCAGCAGCTTGACGGGGGAAGGAAACACCATATATTTT.

V usage is TRBV7-2 and J usage is TRBJ1-2, with 7 nucleotides matching TRBD1. This CDR3 has 14 residues. Trimming cost V 3 bases and J 7 bases; bases outside gene matches: 8. CDR1 SGHTA and CDR2 FQGNSA come from the germline V gene. In nucleotides, the CDR3 is TGTGCCAGCAGCTTTGCACAGGGGAGGGGTGGCTACACCTTC. Protein: CASSFAQGRGGYTF. Combining the CDR3 with reference TRBV7-2 and TRBJ1-2 gives the whole variable domain GAGVSQSPSNKVTEKGKDVELRCDPISGHTALYWYRQSLGQGLEFLIYFQGNSAPDKSGLPSDRFSAERTGGSVSTLTIQRTQQEDSAVYLCASSFAQGRGGYTFGSGTRLTVV.

The chain employs TRBV5-1 and TRBJ1-2; 9 bases match TRBD1. V dropped 4 bases and J dropped 1; count of bases not matched to a gene: 11. From germline, CDR1 is SGHRS and CDR2 YFSETQ. CDR3 length: 17 residues. This CDR3 reads CASSRGQGGVYNYGYTF. In nucleotides, the CDR3 is TGCGCCAGCAGCCGGGGACAGGGTGGCGTATATAACTATGGCTACACCTTC.

V is TRBV6-1 and J is TRBJ1-5; no reliable D call. V dropped 3 bases and J dropped 5 bases, with 8 bases sitting between them. CDR1 and CDR2 from the germline V gene are MNHNS and SASEGT. The CDR3 spans 13 residues. The CDR3 loop reads CASSEREDQPQHF. The CDR3 DNA is TGTGCCAGCAGTGAGAGAGAGGATCAGCCCCAGCATTTT.

The chain has TRBV18 and TRBJ2-5; D gene uncertain. V was clipped by 0 bases and J by 5 bases, with 10 bases between them. The CDR3 consists of 14 residues. Germline V gives CDR1 KGHSH, CDR2 LQKENI. The CDR3 DNA follows: TGTGCCAGCTCACCACCGGGTCTGGAGGAGACCCAGTACTTC. Its translation: CASSPPGLEETQYF.

The V and J genes are TRBV5-4 and TRBJ2-5, with TRBD2 identical over 11 bases. Unmatched junction bases numbered 4, after V lost 2 bases and J lost 4 bases. Germline V gene sequence: CDR1 SGHNT, CDR2 YYREEE (reference sequence). This CDR3 spans 15 amino acids. In DNA form, the CDR3 reads TGTGCCAGCAGCTTCCGGACTAGCGGGTTAGAGACCCAGTACTTC. Translating it yields CASSFRTSGLETQYF.

The chain is built from TRBV27 and TRBJ1-6, with a weak D call TRBD1 (6 bases). The CDR3 runs to 19 residues. Germline V gene sequence: CDR1 MNHEY, CDR2 SMNVEV (reference sequence). Trimming stripped 11 bases from V and 2 bases from J, with 28 bases between. CDR3: CASGAGASIWYPYNSPLHF. As DNA, the CDR3 is TGTGCCTCTGGGGCGGGGGCGTCCATATGGTATCCCTATAATTCACCCCTCCACTTT.